The clone carrying this TCR beta chain appeared a few times. Per the germline V gene, CDR1 is MGHRA and CDR2 is YSYEKL. The CDR3 runs 16 residues. Deletions cut 3 bases from V and 7 bases from J, with 16 bases between. The sample originates from a study of blood T cell repertoires in COVID-19. Assay: immunoSEQ multiplex PCR; the TCRdb copy retains only in-frame clones and omits some. Of roughly 83,000 clones in the sample, approximately 85% are singletons; the top ten hold 8%. The sequence was obtained from a man in his fifties or sixties with active COVID-19. This chain connects TRBV4-1 to TRBJ1-6; maybe TRBD1 (6 bases). The specimen was peripheral blood. The CDR3: CASSQDPGQGNSPLHF. CDR3 in DNA: TGCGCCAGCAGCCAGGACCCGGGACAAGGGAATTCACCCCTCCACTTT.